This T cell receptor beta chain emerged from a study of blood T cell repertoires in COVID-19. On the study more broadly: Samples taken during acute and convalescent COVID-19 were collected in the United States, Italy and Spain.

Authors' processing steps: How many nucleated cells were present was estimated from reference gene primer amplification. Method: immunoSEQ multiplex PCR; TCRdb's copy keeps in-frame clones and lacks some. The V and J calls and clone size come from that table; D and trimming were worked out from the DNA. The table records 250,000 to 400,000 clones, roughly 91% of them present only once. The sample comprised peripheral blood. This TCR was recovered from a man between 50 and 59 years old with active or convalescent COVID-19.

CDR3 sequence (DNA): TGTGCCAGCAGTTTCTATACCGGGGAGCTGTTTTTT. Amino acids: CASSFYTGELFF. V usage is TRBV12-3 or TRBV12-4 and J usage is TRBJ2-2; the D is unclear. V gave up 3 bases and J gave up 5 bases, with 4 bases separating them. This CDR3 contains 12 residues.